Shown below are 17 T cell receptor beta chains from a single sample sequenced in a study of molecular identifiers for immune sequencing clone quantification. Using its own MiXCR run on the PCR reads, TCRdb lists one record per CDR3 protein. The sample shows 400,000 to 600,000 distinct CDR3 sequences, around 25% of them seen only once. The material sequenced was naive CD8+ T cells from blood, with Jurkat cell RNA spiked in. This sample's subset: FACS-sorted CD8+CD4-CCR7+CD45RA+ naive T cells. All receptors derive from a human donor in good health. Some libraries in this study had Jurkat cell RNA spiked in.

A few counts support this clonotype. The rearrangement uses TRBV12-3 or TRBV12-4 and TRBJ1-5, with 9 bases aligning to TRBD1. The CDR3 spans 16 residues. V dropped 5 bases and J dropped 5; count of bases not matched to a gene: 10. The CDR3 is CASSPPGTGWDQPQHF. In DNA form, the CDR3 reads TGTGCCAGCAGTCCTCCCGGGACAGGGTGGGATCAGCCCCAGCATTTT.

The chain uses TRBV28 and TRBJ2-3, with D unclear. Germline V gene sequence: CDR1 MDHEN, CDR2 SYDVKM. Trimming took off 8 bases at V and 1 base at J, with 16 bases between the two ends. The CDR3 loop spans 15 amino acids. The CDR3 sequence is CASGPDAVGTDTQYF. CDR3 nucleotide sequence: TGTGCCAGCGGCCCTGATGCGGTGGGCACAGATACGCAGTATTTT.

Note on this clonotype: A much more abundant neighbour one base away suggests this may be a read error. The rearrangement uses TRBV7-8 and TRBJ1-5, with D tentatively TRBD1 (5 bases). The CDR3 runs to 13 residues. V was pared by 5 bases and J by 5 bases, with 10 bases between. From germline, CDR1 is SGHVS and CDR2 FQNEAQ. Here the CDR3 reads CASSEDIYQPQHF. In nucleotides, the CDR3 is TGTGCCAGCAGCGAGGACATATATCAGCCCCAGCATTTT.

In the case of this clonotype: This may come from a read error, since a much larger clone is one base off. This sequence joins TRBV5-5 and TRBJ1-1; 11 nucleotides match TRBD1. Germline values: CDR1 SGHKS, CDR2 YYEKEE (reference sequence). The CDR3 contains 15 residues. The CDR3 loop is CAGSLDRGLLVVAFF. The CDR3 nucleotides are TGTGCCGGCAGCTTGGACAGGGGGCTCTTGGTTGTCGCTTTCTTT.

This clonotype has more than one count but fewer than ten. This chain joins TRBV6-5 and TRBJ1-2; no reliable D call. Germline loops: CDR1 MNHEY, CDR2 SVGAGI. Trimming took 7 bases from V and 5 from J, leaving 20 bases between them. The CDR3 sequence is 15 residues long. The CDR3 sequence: CASTPLSTVQYGYTF. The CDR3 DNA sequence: TGTGCCAGCACCCCACTCTCCACAGTCCAATATGGCTACACCTTC.

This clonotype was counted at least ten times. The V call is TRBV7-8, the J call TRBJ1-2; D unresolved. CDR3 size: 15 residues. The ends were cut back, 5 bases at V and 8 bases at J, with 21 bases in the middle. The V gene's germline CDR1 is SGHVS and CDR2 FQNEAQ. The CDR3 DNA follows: TGTGCCAGCAGCCCCACTAGTAGTTTAATTCAAGGCTACACCTTC. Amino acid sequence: CASSPTSSLIQGYTF.

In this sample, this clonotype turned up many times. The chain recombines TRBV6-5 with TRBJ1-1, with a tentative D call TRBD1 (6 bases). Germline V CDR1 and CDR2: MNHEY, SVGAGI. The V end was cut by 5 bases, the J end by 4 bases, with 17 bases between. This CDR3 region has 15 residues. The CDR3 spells CASSLQTGKSTEAFF. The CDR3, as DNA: TGTGCCAGCAGTCTCCAGACAGGAAAGAGCACTGAAGCTTTCTTT.

CDR3 loop: CASSLDGSDSYEQYF. DNA for the CDR3: TGTGCCAGCAGCTTAGACGGCTCTGACTCCTACGAGCAGTACTTC. This chain connects TRBV7-2 to TRBJ2-7; D unresolved. Germline loops: CDR1 SGHTA, CDR2 FQGNSA. V lost 1 base to trimming and J lost 0 bases, with 10 bases between them. This CDR3 region has 15 residues.

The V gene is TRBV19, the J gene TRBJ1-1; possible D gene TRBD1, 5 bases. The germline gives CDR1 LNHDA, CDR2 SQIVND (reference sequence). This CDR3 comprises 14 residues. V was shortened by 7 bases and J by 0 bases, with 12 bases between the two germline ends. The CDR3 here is CASIMGTLNTEAFF. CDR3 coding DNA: TGTGCCAGTATAATGGGGACGCTGAACACTGAAGCTTTCTTT.

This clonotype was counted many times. The CDR3 DNA reads TGTGCCAGTAGTCCCGCGGGGGGCGGGGAGCAGTTCTTC. Translation gives CASSPAGGGEQFF. The rearrangement joins TRBV19 to TRBJ2-1; 8 positions agree with TRBD2. The germline V gene encodes CDR1 LNHDA and CDR2 SQIVND (reference sequence). This CDR3 spans 13 amino acids. Germline trimming cut 5 bases from V and 10 bases from J; bases unmatched to any gene: 7.

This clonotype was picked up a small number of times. For the CDR3, the DNA is TGTGCCAGCCGGGACAGCCCCGCTCTCGAGCAGTACTTC. Amino acid sequence: CASRDSPALEQYF. V gene TRBV5-4 combines with J gene TRBJ2-7, with TRBD1 matching 7 bases. V lost 7 bases to trimming and J lost 6 bases; unmatched junction nucleotides: 10. The CDR3 is made up of 13 amino acids. The germline V gene encodes CDR1 SGHNT and CDR2 YYREEE (reference sequence).

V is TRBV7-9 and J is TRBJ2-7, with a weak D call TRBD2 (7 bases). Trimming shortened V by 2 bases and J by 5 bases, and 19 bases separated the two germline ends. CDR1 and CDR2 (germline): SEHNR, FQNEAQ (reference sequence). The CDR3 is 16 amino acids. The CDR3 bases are TGTGCCAGCAGCTTAAGGGGGGGTACCGGAGTGGACGAGCAGTACTTC. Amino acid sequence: CASSLRGGTGVDEQYF.

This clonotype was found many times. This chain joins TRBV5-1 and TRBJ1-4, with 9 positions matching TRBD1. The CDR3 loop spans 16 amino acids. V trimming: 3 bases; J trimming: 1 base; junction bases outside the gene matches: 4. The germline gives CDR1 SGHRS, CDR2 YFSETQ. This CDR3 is CASSWGQGGTNEKLFF. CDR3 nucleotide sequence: TGCGCCAGCAGCTGGGGACAGGGAGGAACTAATGAAAAACTGTTTTTT. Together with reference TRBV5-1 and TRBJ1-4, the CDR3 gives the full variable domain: KAGVTQTPRYLIKTRGQQVTLSCSPISGHRSVSWYQQTPGQGLQFLFEYFSETQRNKGNFPGRFSGRQFSNSRSEMNVSTLELGDSALYLCASSWGQGGTNEKLFFGSGTQLSVL.

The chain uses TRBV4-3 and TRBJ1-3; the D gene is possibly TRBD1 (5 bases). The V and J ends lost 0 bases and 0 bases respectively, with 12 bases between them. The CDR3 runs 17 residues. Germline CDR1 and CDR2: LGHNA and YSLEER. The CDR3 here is CASSQDRDLRSGNTIYF. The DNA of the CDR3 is TGCGCCAGCAGCCAAGATAGGGACCTACGCTCTGGAAACACCATATATTTT.

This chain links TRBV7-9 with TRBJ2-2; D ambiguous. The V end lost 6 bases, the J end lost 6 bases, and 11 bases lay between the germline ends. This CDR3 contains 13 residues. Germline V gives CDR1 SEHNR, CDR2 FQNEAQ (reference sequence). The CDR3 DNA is TGTGCCAGCAGTGGCAGAATAGCCGGGGAGCTGTTTTTT. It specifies CASSGRIAGELFF.

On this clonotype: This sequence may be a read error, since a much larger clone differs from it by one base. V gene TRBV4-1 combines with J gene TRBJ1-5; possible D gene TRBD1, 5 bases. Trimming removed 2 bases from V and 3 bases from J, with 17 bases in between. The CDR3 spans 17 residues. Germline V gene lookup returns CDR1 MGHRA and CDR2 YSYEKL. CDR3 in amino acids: CASSQSGEGPYNQPQHF. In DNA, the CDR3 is TGCGCCAGCAGCCAAAGTGGAGAGGGGCCCTACAATCAGCCCCAGCATTTT.

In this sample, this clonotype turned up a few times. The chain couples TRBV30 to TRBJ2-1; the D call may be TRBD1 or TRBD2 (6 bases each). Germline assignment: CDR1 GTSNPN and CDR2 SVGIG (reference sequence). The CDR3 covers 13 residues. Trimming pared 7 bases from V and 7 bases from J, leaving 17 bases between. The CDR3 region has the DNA TGTGCCTTGGGGGGCAGTTTTCTTAATGAGCAGTTCTTC. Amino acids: CALGGSFLNEQFF.